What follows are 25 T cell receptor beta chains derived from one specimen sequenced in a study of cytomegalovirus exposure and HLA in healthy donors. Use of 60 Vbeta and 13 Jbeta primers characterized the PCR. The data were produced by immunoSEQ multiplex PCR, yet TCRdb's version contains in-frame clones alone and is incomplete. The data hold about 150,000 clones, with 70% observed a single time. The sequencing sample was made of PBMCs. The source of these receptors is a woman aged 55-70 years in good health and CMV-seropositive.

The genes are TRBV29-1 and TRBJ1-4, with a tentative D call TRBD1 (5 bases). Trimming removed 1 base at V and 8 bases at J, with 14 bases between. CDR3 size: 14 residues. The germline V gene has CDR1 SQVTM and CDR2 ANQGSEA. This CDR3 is CSVEVRREGEKLFF. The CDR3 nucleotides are TGCAGCGTTGAAGTTCGCAGGGAGGGGGAAAAACTGTTTTTT.

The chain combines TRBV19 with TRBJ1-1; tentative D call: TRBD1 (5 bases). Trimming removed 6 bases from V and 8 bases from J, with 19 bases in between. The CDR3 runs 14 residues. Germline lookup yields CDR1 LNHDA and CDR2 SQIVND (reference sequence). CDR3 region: CASSTEGQTKEAFF. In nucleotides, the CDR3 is TGTGCCAGTAGCACGGAGGGGCAGACGAAAGAAGCTTTCTTT. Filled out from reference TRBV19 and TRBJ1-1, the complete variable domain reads DGGITQSPKYLFRKEGQNVTLSCEQNLNHDAMYWYRQDPGQGLRLIYYSQIVNDFQKGDIAEGYSVSREKKESFPLTVTSAQKNPTAFYLCASSTEGQTKEAFFGQGTRLTVV.

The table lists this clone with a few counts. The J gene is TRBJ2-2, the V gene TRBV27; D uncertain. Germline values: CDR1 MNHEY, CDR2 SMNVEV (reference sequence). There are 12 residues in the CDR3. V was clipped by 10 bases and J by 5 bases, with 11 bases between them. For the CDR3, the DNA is TGTGCCATCTCGAGTTTTACCGGGGAGCTGTTTTTT. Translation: CAISSFTGELFF.

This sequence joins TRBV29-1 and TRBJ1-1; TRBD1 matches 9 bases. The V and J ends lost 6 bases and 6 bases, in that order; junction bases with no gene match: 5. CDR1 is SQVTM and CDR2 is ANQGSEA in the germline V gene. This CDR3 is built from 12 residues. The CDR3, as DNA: TGCAGCGTCGACAGGGGGGGCCCTGAAGCTTTCTTT. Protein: CSVDRGGPEAFF.

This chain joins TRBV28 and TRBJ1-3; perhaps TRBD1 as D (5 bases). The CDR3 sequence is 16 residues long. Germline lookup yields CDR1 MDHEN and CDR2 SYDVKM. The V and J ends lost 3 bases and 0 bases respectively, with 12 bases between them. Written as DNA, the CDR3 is TGTGCCAGCAGTTTTATAGGGGCGAGCTCTGGAAACACCATATATTTT. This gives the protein CASSFIGASSGNTIYF.

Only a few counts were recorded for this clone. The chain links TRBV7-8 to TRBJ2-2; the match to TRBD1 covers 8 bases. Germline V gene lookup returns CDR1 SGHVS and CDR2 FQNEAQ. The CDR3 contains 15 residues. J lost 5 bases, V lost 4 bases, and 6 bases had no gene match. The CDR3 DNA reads TGTGCCAGCAGCTCCCGGACAGGGAGGACCGGGGAGCTGTTTTTT. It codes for CASSSRTGRTGELFF.

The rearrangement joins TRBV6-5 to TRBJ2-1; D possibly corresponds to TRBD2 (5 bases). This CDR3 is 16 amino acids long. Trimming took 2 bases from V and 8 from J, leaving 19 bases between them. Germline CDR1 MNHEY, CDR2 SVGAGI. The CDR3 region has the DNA TGTGCCAGCAGTTACCGTAAAAGCGGACTCCCCTATGAGCAGTTCTTC. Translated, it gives CASSYRKSGLPYEQFF.

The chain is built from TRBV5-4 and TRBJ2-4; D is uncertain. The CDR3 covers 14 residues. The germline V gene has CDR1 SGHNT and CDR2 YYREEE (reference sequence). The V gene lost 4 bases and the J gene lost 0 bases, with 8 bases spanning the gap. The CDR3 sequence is CASSMDIAKNIQYF. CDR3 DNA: TGTGCCAGCAGCATGGATATAGCCAAAAACATTCAGTACTTC.

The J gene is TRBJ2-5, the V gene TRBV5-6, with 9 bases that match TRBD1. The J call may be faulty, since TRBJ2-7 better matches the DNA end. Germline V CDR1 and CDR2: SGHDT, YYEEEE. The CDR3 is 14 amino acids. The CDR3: CASSPRTGVYEQYF. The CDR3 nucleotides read TGTGCCAGCAGCCCCCGGACAGGGGTTTACGAGCAGTACTTC.

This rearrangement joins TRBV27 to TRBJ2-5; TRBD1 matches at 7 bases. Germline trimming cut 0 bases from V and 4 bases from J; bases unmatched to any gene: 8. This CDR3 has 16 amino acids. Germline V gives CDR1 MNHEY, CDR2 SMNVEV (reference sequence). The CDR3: CASSLSLTGMGETQYF. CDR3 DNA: TGTGCCAGCAGTTTATCCCTGACAGGGATGGGAGAGACCCAGTACTTC.

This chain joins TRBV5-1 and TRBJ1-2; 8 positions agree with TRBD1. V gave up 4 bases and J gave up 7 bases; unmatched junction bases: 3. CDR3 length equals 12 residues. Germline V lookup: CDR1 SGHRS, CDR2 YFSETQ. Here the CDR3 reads CASSGQGVGYTF. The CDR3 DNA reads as TGCGCCAGCAGCGGACAGGGAGTTGGCTACACCTTC.

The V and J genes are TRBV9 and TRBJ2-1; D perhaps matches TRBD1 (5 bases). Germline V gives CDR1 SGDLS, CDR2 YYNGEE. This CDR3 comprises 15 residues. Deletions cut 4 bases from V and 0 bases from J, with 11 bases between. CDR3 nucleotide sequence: TGTGCCAGCAGCCAAGGGGTGACCTCCTACAATGAGCAGTTCTTC. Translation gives CASSQGVTSYNEQFF. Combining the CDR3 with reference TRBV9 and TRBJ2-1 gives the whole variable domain DSGVTQTPKHLITATGQRVTLRCSPRSGDLSVYWYQQSLDQGLQFLIQYYNGEERAKGNILERFSAQQFPDLHSELNLSSLELGDSALYFCASSQGVTSYNEQFFGPGTRLTVL.

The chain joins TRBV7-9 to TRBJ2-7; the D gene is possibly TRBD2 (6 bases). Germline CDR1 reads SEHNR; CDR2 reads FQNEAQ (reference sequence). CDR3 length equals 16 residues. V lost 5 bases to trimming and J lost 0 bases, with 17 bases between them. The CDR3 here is CASSLSPSASSYEQYF. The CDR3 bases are TGTGCCAGCAGCCTTTCCCCTAGCGCGAGCTCCTACGAGCAGTACTTC.

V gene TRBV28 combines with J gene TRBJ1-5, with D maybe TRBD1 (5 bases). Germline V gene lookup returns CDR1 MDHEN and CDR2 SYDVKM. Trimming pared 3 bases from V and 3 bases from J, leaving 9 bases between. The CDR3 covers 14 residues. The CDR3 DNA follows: TGTGCCAGCAGTTTCAGACAGAACAATCAGCCCCAGCATTTT. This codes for CASSFRQNNQPQHF.

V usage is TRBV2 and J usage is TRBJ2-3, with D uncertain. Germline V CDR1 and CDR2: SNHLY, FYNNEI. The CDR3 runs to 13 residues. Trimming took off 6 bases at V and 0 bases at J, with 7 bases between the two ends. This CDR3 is CASREFSTDTQYF. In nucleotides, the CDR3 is TGTGCCAGCAGGGAGTTTAGCACAGATACGCAGTATTTT.

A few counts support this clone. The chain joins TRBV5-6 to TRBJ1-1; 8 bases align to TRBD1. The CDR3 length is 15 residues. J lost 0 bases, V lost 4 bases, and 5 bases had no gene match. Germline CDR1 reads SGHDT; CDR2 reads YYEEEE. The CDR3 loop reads CASSPRTGLNTEAFF. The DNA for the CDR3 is TGTGCCAGCAGCCCTAGGACAGGGTTGAACACTGAAGCTTTCTTT.

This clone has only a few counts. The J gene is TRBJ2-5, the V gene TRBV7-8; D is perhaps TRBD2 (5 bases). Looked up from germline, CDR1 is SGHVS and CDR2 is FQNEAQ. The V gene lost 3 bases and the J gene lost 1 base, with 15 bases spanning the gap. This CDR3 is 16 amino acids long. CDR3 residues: CASSFSSLAIQETQYF. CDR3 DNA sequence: TGTGCCAGCAGCTTCTCCAGTCTAGCCATCCAAGAGACCCAGTACTTC.

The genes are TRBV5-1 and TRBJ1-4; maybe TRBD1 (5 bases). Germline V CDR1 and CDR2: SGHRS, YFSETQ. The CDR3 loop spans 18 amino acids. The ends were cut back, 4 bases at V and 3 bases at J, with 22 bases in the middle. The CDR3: CASSLGGTARSANEKLFF. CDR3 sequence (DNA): TGCGCCAGCAGCCTCGGAGGGACGGCTCGGTCGGCTAATGAAAAACTGTTTTTT.

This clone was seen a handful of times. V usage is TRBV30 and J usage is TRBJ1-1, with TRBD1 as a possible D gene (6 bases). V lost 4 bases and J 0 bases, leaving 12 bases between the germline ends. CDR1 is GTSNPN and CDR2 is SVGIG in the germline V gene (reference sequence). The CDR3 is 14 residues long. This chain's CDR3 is CAWKKGQLNTEAFF. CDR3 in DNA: TGTGCCTGGAAAAAGGGACAACTGAACACTGAAGCTTTCTTT.

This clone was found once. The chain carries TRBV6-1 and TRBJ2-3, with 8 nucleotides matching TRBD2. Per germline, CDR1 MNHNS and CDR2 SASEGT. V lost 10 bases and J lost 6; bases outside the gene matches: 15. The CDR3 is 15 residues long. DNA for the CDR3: TGTGCCATCAAAAGCGGGAGAAGTCGGTTTGATACGCAGTATTTT. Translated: CAIKSGRSRFDTQYF.

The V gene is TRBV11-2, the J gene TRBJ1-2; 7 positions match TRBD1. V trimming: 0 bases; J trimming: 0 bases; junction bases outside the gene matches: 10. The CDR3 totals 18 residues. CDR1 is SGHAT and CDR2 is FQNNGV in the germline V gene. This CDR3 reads CASSLDPGRGTSNYGYTF. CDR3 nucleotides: TGTGCCAGCAGCTTAGATCCGGGCAGGGGGACTTCTAACTATGGCTACACCTTC.

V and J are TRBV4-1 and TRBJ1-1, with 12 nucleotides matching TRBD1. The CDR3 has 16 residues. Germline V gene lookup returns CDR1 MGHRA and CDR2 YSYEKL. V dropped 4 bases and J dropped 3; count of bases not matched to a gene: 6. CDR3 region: CASSPGQGARYTEAFF. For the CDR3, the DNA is TGCGCCAGCAGCCCGGGACAGGGGGCACGGTACACTGAAGCTTTCTTT.

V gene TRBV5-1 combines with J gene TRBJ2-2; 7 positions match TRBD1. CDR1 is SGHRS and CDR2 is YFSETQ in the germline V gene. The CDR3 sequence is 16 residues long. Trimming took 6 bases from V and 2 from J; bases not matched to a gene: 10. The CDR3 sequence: CASNRDRIGNTGELFF. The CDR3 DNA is TGCGCCAGCAACCGGGACAGAATCGGCAACACCGGGGAGCTGTTTTTT.

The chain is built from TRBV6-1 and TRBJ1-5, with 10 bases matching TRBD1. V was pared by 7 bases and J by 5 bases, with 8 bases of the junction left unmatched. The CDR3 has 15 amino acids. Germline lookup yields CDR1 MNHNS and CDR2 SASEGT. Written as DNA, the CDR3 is TGTGCCAGCACCGGGACAGGGGTTGTTGATCAGCCCCAGCATTTT. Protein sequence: CASTGTGVVDQPQHF.

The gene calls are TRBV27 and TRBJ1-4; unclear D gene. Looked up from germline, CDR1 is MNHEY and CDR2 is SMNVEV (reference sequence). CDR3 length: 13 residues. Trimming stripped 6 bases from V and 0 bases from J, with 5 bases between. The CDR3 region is CASRSTTNEKLFF. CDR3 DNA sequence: TGTGCCAGCAGGTCAACAACTAATGAAAAACTGTTTTTT.